This TCR beta chain originates from a study of T cell responses to AZD1222 COVID-19 vaccine. Study outcomes and limitations: Among those given AZD1222, only 5 to 7 were seropositive at baseline. It should be noted that donors were predominantly white British and more often female, and clonal diversity was possibly underestimated. Of spike-specific TCRs, nearly half reportedly target regions left unmutated in variants.

Germline V gene lookup returns CDR1 SGHVS and CDR2 FQNEAQ. The length of the CDR3 is 13 residues. V was clipped by 3 bases and J by 6 bases; unmatched bases: 3. As regards this clone: The antigen remains unidentified.

Assay: immunoSEQ multiplex PCR; the TCRdb copy retains only in-frame clones and omits some. The profile shows some 99,000 clones, about nine tenths of them singletons. The genes are TRBV7-8 and TRBJ2-7, with 9 bases fitting TRBD1. Sequenced here: peripheral blood, sampled on day 0 of AZD1222 vaccination. This receptor was obtained from an adult in good health. CDR3 amino acids: CASSLDRGGEQYF. The DNA for the CDR3 is TGTGCCAGCAGCTTGGACAGGGGAGGCGAGCAGTACTTC.